These 24 T cell receptor beta chains originate from one sample sequenced in a study of T cells in localized non-small cell lung cancer. The repertoire was sequenced with immunoSEQ multiplex PCR; TCRdb's copy has only in-frame clones and lacks some. The top ten clones hold roughly 2.7% of a sample with roughly 38,000 clones, more than 70% of them seen once. The source was peripheral blood, collected before any cancer treatment. These receptors were obtained from a female donor older than 55 with stage I squamous cell lung carcinoma.

This clone was found a few times. The V gene is TRBV30, the J gene TRBJ2-1; D remains ambiguous. The CDR3 contains 11 residues. Germline CDR1 GTSNPN, CDR2 SVGIG (reference sequence). The V end was cut by 5 bases, the J end by 1 base, with 3 bases between. The CDR3 nucleotides are TGTGCCTGGCGGTCCTACAATGAGCAGTTCTTC. Protein sequence: CAWRSYNEQFF.

This rearrangement joins TRBV7-2 to TRBJ2-1; TRBD2 aligns across 7 bases. The V and J ends lost 11 bases and 0 bases, in that order; junction bases with no gene match: 4. The germline V gene encodes CDR1 SGHTA and CDR2 FQGNSA. The CDR3 runs 13 residues. CDR3 nucleotides: TGTGCCTCCGGGGGGAGCTCCTACAATGAGCAGTTCTTC. Translated, it gives CASGGSSYNEQFF.

This clone was detected only once. The V call is TRBV18, the J call TRBJ1-6, with D tentatively TRBD1 (5 bases). Germline CDR1 and CDR2: KGHSH and LQKENI. V was shortened by 3 bases and J by 9 bases, with 9 bases between the two germline ends. The CDR3 sequence is 13 residues long. CDR3 residues: CASSPGVTSPLHF. CDR3 DNA: TGTGCCAGCTCACCGGGGGTTACTTCACCCCTCCACTTT.

The chain links TRBV7-7 to TRBJ2-7; weak D call: TRBD2 (6 bases). Trimming took 1 base from V and 4 from J, leaving 8 bases between them. The CDR3 runs to 13 residues. From germline, CDR1 is SSHAT and CDR2 FNYEAQ (reference sequence). CDR3 residues: CASSLDAGYEQYF. CDR3 DNA sequence: TGTGCCAGCAGCTTAGATGCGGGATACGAGCAGTACTTC.

The V and J genes are TRBV6-4 and TRBJ1-1; a possible D gene is TRBD1 (5 bases). Looked up from germline, CDR1 is MRHNA and CDR2 is SNTAGT. This CDR3 spans 13 amino acids. The V and J ends lost 5 bases and 3 bases respectively, with 10 bases between them. DNA of the CDR3: TGTGCCAGCAGTTCACAGGTCTACACTGAAGCTTTCTTT. This gives the protein CASSSQVYTEAFF.

The CDR3 loop reads CASSNSFGGYNEKLFF. CDR3 coding DNA: TGTGCCAGCAGCAACAGCTTCGGGGGATATAATGAAAAACTGTTTTTT. The V gene is TRBV7-2, the J gene TRBJ1-4; possibly TRBD1 for D (5 bases). Between the trimmed V and J ends, which lost 5 bases and 4 bases, there was a span of 17 bases. CDR3 size: 16 residues. Germline V gene data show CDR1 as SGHTA and CDR2 as FQGNSA.

The chain combines TRBV6-5 with TRBJ1-2; D might be TRBD1 (5 bases). The germline gives CDR1 MNHEY, CDR2 SVGAGI. This CDR3 spans 16 amino acids. With 0 bases removed from V and 5 bases from J, the gap between germline ends came to 16 bases. CDR3 in amino acids: CASSYSNGHQLYGYTF. CDR3 sequence (DNA): TGTGCCAGCAGTTACTCGAATGGACACCAGCTGTATGGCTACACCTTC.

This clone was detected a few times. This chain links TRBV15 with TRBJ2-7; perhaps TRBD2 as D (6 bases). Between the trimmed V and J ends, which lost 0 bases and 5 bases, there was a span of 17 bases. This CDR3 spans 16 amino acids. Germline V lookup: CDR1 LNHNV, CDR2 YYDKDF (reference sequence). The chain's CDR3 is CATSREGTRASHEQYF. CDR3 nucleotides: TGTGCCACCAGCAGAGAGGGGACTCGTGCTTCCCACGAGCAGTACTTC.

The chain has TRBV7-3 and TRBJ2-1; D gene ambiguous. Germline V CDR1 and CDR2: SGHTA, FQGTGA. V lost 3 bases and J lost 7, with 13 bases in between. CDR3 size: 14 residues. This CDR3 reads CASSLGSLTNEQFF. The CDR3 DNA reads as TGTGCCAGCAGCTTGGGGTCTTTGACAAATGAGCAGTTCTTC. Supplemented by reference TRBV7-3 and TRBJ2-1, the full variable domain reads GAGVSQTPSNKVTEKGKYVELRCDPISGHTALYWYRQSLGQGPEFLIYFQGTGAADDSGLPNDRFFAVRPEGSVSTLKIQRTERGDSAVYLCASSLGSLTNEQFFGPGTRLTVL.

The chain has TRBV5-1 and TRBJ2-1; TRBD2 matches at 12 bases. Germline CDR1 SGHRS, CDR2 YFSETQ. With 0 bases clipped from V and 5 bases from J, the junction kept 3 bases outside the gene matches. The CDR3 runs to 16 residues. This CDR3 reads CASSLATSGRDNEQFF. The DNA of the CDR3 is TGCGCCAGCAGCTTGGCGACTAGCGGGAGAGACAATGAGCAGTTCTTC.

V is TRBV5-1 and J is TRBJ2-3, with D possibly being TRBD1 or TRBD2 (5 bases each). The germline V gene encodes CDR1 SGHRS and CDR2 YFSETQ. Trimming took off 0 bases at V and 0 bases at J, with 8 bases between the two ends. This CDR3 has 15 amino acids. CDR3 bases: TGCGCCAGCAGCTTGGTGGGGGTGAGCACAGATACGCAGTATTTT. Translated: CASSLVGVSTDTQYF.

The V and J genes are TRBV7-8 and TRBJ2-3, with TRBD2 matching over 10 bases. The ends lost 5 bases at V and 6 bases at J; junction bases unmatched: 17. The CDR3 sequence is 18 residues long. Germline V gene data show CDR1 as SGHVS and CDR2 as FQNEAQ. DNA of the CDR3: TGTGCCAGCAGCCTCACCCTCGTAGCGGGAGGAGGTAGGGATACGCAGTATTTT. Amino acid sequence: CASSLTLVAGGGRDTQYF. Complete variable domain (other parts from reference TRBV7-8 and TRBJ2-3): GAGVSQSPRYKVAKRGQDVALRCDPISGHVSLFWYQQALGQGPEFLTYFQNEAQLDKSGLPSDRFFAERPEGSVSTLKIQRTQQEDSAVYLCASSLTLVAGGGRDTQYFGPGTRLTVL.

V gene TRBV5-1 combines with J gene TRBJ2-1, with 12 bases fitting TRBD2. V shed 4 bases, J shed 6 bases, and the junction held 5 bases outside the gene matches. Germline loops: CDR1 SGHRS, CDR2 YFSETQ. This CDR3 comprises 15 residues. The CDR3 DNA is TGCGCCAGCAGCATAGGGACTAGCGGGCGCAATGAGCAGTTCTTC. Amino acid sequence: CASSIGTSGRNEQFF.

The chain links TRBV9 to TRBJ2-3; 8 bases are a match to TRBD2. This CDR3 has 16 residues. J lost 2 bases, V lost 4 bases, and 9 bases had no gene match. Looked up from germline, CDR1 is SGDLS and CDR2 is YYNGEE. CDR3 amino acids: CASSITAGVVTDTQYF. In DNA, the CDR3 is TGTGCCAGCAGCATTACAGCGGGAGTTGTCACAGATACGCAGTATTTT.

The chain combines TRBV27 with TRBJ2-6; the D gene could be TRBD1 or TRBD2 (5 bases each). Germline assignment: CDR1 MNHEY and CDR2 SMNVEV (reference sequence). The CDR3 is made up of 15 amino acids. Trimming took off 6 bases at V and 1 base at J, with 10 bases between the two ends. CDR3 loop: CASSPWGSGANVLTF. The DNA of the CDR3 is TGTGCCAGCAGCCCATGGGGGTCTGGGGCCAACGTCCTGACTTTC.

The chain recombines TRBV9 with TRBJ2-1, with 8 bases fitting TRBD2. CDR1 and CDR2 (germline): SGDLS, YYNGEE. J was trimmed by 3 bases and V by 3 bases; bases with no gene match: 5. The CDR3 covers 15 residues. The CDR3 protein is CASSEKSGSYNEQFF. For the CDR3, the DNA is TGTGCCAGCAGCGAAAAAAGCGGGAGCTACAATGAGCAGTTCTTC.

V usage is TRBV14 and J usage is TRBJ2-5, with D perhaps being TRBD1 or TRBD2 (5 bases each). Trimming left V 5 bases short and J 1 base short, with 14 bases between. Germline CDR1 is SGHDN and CDR2 is FVKESK. This CDR3 spans 15 amino acids. DNA for the CDR3: TGTGCCAGCAGCTTGGGGACCGGGTTCCAAGAGACCCAGTACTTC. Translating it yields CASSLGTGFQETQYF. Variable domain in full (rest from reference TRBV14 and TRBJ2-5): EAGVTQFPSHSVIEKGQTVTLRCDPISGHDNLYWYRRVMGKEIKFLLHFVKESKQDESGMPNNRFLAERTGGTYSTLKVQPAELEDSGVYFCASSLGTGFQETQYFGPGTRLLVL.

V is TRBV15 and J is TRBJ2-6; tentative D call: TRBD1 (6 bases). V was cut by 3 bases and J by 4 bases, with 13 bases left in between. CDR3 length equals 16 residues. Germline assignment: CDR1 LNHNV and CDR2 YYDKDF (reference sequence). The CDR3 protein is CATSSFRGSGANVLTF. Here the CDR3 DNA reads TGTGCCACCAGCAGCTTCAGGGGAAGCGGGGCCAACGTCCTGACTTTC.

The chain uses TRBV7-6 and TRBJ2-2; TRBD1 matches 8 bases. The length of the CDR3 is 14 residues. Germline V CDR1 and CDR2: SGHVS, FNYEAQ. The ends lost 6 bases at V and 1 base at J; junction bases unmatched: 1. CDR3 nucleotide sequence: TGTGCCAGCAGGGGGACAGGGAACACCGGGGAGCTGTTTTTT. Its protein product is CASRGTGNTGELFF.

This clone was counted once. The chain recombines TRBV5-1 with TRBJ2-7; the D gene could be TRBD1 or TRBD2 (6 bases each). The CDR3 is 14 amino acids. Trimming cost V 3 bases and J 7 bases, with 17 bases left between them. Germline CDR1 SGHRS, CDR2 YFSETQ. CDR3 sequence reads: CASSWGPPAGEQYF. CDR3 bases: TGCGCCAGCAGCTGGGGGCCCCCGGCGGGGGAGCAGTACTTC.

V gene TRBV5-1 combines with J gene TRBJ2-7, with TRBD2 identical over 9 bases. The CDR3 spans 15 residues. With 3 bases clipped from V and 5 bases from J, the junction kept 9 bases outside the gene matches. From germline, CDR1 is SGHRS and CDR2 YFSETQ. The CDR3 DNA reads TGCGCCAGCAGCTCCATAGCGGGAGACGCCGACGAGCAGTACTTC. This encodes CASSSIAGDADEQYF. Full variable domain (missing parts from reference TRBV5-1 and TRBJ2-7): KAGVTQTPRYLIKTRGQQVTLSCSPISGHRSVSWYQQTPGQGLQFLFEYFSETQRNKGNFPGRFSGRQFSNSRSEMNVSTLELGDSALYLCASSSIAGDADEQYFGPGTRLTVT.

The rearrangement links TRBV7-7 to TRBJ2-5; D is ambiguous. Germline loops: CDR1 SSHAT, CDR2 FNYEAQ (reference sequence). The CDR3 runs to 12 residues. Trimming removed 3 bases from V and 4 bases from J, with 6 bases in between. This chain's CDR3 is CASSFIGETQYF. The CDR3 DNA is TGTGCCAGCAGCTTCATAGGAGAGACCCAGTACTTC.

The chain links TRBV27 to TRBJ2-1; 7 nucleotides agree with TRBD2. The V gene's germline CDR1 is MNHEY and CDR2 SMNVEV (reference sequence). With V trimmed by 1 base and J by 2 bases, 5 bases remained unmatched. This CDR3 comprises 16 residues. CDR3 bases: TGTGCCAGCAGTTTATTTGCGGGAGTAACCTACAATGAGCAGTTCTTC. Amino acids: CASSLFAGVTYNEQFF.

This sequence joins TRBV5-1 and TRBJ2-3; TRBD2 matches 12 bases. The V segment lost 3 bases and the J segment 4 bases; nucleotides outside the gene matches: 6. This CDR3 spans 16 amino acids. Germline loops: CDR1 SGHRS, CDR2 YFSETQ. CDR3 nucleotides: TGCGCCAGCAGCTCAACGACTAGCGGGAGCCCAGATACGCAGTATTTT. Translating it yields CASSSTTSGSPDTQYF.